One sample yielded the 30 T cell receptor beta chains listed below, sequenced in a study of Ad26.COV2.S vaccination and SARS-CoV-2 variants. Treatment defined: 15 to 20 received Ad26.COV2.S at low or high dose, single or two shots; 5 received placebo; per-sample allocation not given. Specimens were obtained on day 63 following the first vaccine or placebo injection. TCRdb's copy holds only in-frame clones and misses some; the assay was immunoSEQ multiplex PCR. The sample comprises roughly 700,000 clones, more than 70% of which are singletons, and approximately 1.5% rests with the top ten. The specimen comprised peripheral blood, sampled in a trial of Ad26.COV2.S vaccine versus placebo. These receptors originate from a person between 18 and 65 years old who received the Ad26.COV2.S COVID-19 vaccine or a placebo.

This clone was recorded many times. The chain combines TRBV19 with TRBJ2-1; the D call may be TRBD1 or TRBD2 (6 bases each). The CDR3 is 13 amino acids. CDR1 is LNHDA, CDR2 SQIVND, per germline (reference sequence). V dropped 9 bases and J dropped 7 bases, with 16 bases sitting between them. The CDR3 region is CASRRRGRNEQFF. Written as DNA, the CDR3 is TGTGCCAGCCGCCGTCGGGGGCGGAATGAGCAGTTCTTC.

The chain couples TRBV7-2 to TRBJ2-3; D is unresolved. The CDR3 length is 15 residues. Looked up from germline, CDR1 is SGHTA and CDR2 is FQGNSA. Trimming shortened V by 5 bases and J by 0 bases, and 12 bases separated the two germline ends. In nucleotides, the CDR3 is TGTGCCAGCAGCCCACGGGTCTTCAGCACAGATACGCAGTATTTT. Its protein product is CASSPRVFSTDTQYF.

V gene TRBV24-1 combines with J gene TRBJ1-5; TRBD1 matches at 8 bases. In germline, CDR1 is KGHDR, CDR2 SFDVKD. The CDR3 is 15 amino acids. With 6 bases clipped from V and 2 bases from J, the junction kept 5 bases outside the gene matches. The CDR3 bases are TGTGCCACCAGTCCGTCGACAGGGGGCAATCAGCCCCAGCATTTT. Its translation: CATSPSTGGNQPQHF.

The chain carries TRBV2 and TRBJ1-1; no clear D gene. The germline CDR1 and CDR2 sequences are SNHLY and FYNNEI. The V end lost 4 bases, the J end lost 1 base, and 7 bases lay between the germline ends. This CDR3 has 13 residues. The CDR3 DNA reads TGTGCCAGCAGTGTAACAGAGAACACTGAAGCTTTCTTT. This gives the protein CASSVTENTEAFF. Full variable domain (rest looked up from reference TRBV2 and TRBJ1-1): EPEVTQTPSHQVTQMGQEVILRCVPISNHLYFYWYRQILGQKVEFLVSFYNNEISEKSEIFDDQFSVERPDGSNFTLKIRSTKLEDSAMYFCASSVTENTEAFFGQGTRLTVV.

This chain links TRBV9 with TRBJ2-2, with D maybe TRBD2 (7 bases). Trimming removed 2 bases at V and 4 bases at J, with 15 bases between. Germline V lookup: CDR1 SGDLS, CDR2 YYNGEE. The CDR3 covers 16 residues. The CDR3 sequence: CASSVSRGAVTGELFF. Here the CDR3 DNA reads TGTGCCAGCAGCGTCTCTCGGGGGGCTGTCACCGGGGAGCTGTTTTTT.

This chain links TRBV6-6 with TRBJ1-6; D gene ambiguous. Germline CDR1 MNHNY, CDR2 SVGAGI (reference sequence). The CDR3 has 16 amino acids. V lost 7 bases to trimming and J lost 0 bases, with 13 bases between them. The chain's CDR3 is CASIWERSSYNSPLHF. The CDR3 nucleotides are TGTGCCAGCATATGGGAACGTAGCTCCTATAATTCACCCCTCCACTTT.

This chain joins TRBV19 and TRBJ2-2; 9 positions agree with TRBD1. CDR1 and CDR2 (germline): LNHDA, SQIVND (reference sequence). Germline trimming cut 8 bases from V and 7 bases from J; bases unmatched to any gene: 11. The CDR3 has 15 amino acids. For the CDR3, the DNA is TGTGCCAGTTGGGCCCGGACAGGGGTCGGCGGGGAGCTGTTTTTT. Its protein product is CASWARTGVGGELFF.

This clone has a handful of counts. V is TRBV18 and J is TRBJ2-7, with D tentatively TRBD2 (5 bases). Germline lookup yields CDR1 KGHSH and CDR2 LQKENI. The CDR3 spans 13 residues. Trimming removed 4 bases at V and 6 bases at J, with 13 bases between. CDR3 loop: CASSLGGPAEQYF. In DNA, the CDR3 is TGTGCCAGCTCACTGGGCGGGCCAGCCGAGCAGTACTTC.

V and J are TRBV7-3 and TRBJ2-2; D possibly corresponds to TRBD1 (6 bases). The CDR3 has 15 residues. CDR1 is SGHTA and CDR2 is FQGTGA in the germline V gene. Trimming removed 4 bases at V and 4 bases at J, with 13 bases between. The CDR3, as DNA: TGTGCCAGCAGCTACGCCGGGACAACCACCGGGGAGCTGTTTTTT. Its protein is CASSYAGTTTGELFF.

The chain employs TRBV2 and TRBJ2-2, with D uncertain. Between the trimmed V and J ends, which lost 7 bases and 2 bases, there was a span of 14 bases. CDR1 and CDR2 (germline): SNHLY, FYNNEI. The CDR3 covers 15 residues. In nucleotides, the CDR3 is TGTGCCAGCACTCCTTGGCCTCCAAACACCGGGGAGCTGTTTTTT. Its translation is CASTPWPPNTGELFF. Variable domain in full (rest from reference TRBV2 and TRBJ2-2): EPEVTQTPSHQVTQMGQEVILRCVPISNHLYFYWYRQILGQKVEFLVSFYNNEISEKSEIFDDQFSVERPDGSNFTLKIRSTKLEDSAMYFCASTPWPPNTGELFFGEGSRLTVL.

The V and J genes are TRBV30 and TRBJ2-5; the D gene is possibly TRBD2 (7 bases). V was trimmed by 8 bases and J by 5 bases, leaving 21 bases between them. The CDR3 has 14 residues. Germline-derived CDR1 and CDR2 are GTSNPN and SVGIG (reference sequence). As DNA, the CDR3 is TGTGCCGGGGAGGGGGGCAGGTTATGGGAGACCCAGTACTTC. It encodes CAGEGGRLWETQYF.

The CDR3 region has the DNA TGTGCCCACGGGGCTCAACGGGCCGAAAAACTGTTTTTT. Amino acids: CAHGAQRAEKLFF. The V and J genes are TRBV6-5 and TRBJ1-4, with a tentative D call TRBD1 (5 bases). The CDR3 is 13 amino acids. The V gene's germline CDR1 is MNHEY and CDR2 SVGAGI. The V and J ends lost 11 bases and 8 bases respectively, with 18 bases between them.

Remarks on this clone: The sample has other DNA sequences that encode this CDR3 too. V usage is TRBV5-4 and J usage is TRBJ1-1; D is unresolved. CDR3 length: 13 amino acids. Germline lookup yields CDR1 SGHNT and CDR2 YYREEE (reference sequence). V lost 4 bases and J lost 4, with 11 bases in between. The CDR3 DNA follows: TGTGCCAGCAGCAGAGACCTGGGCACTGAAGCTTTCTTT. This encodes CASSRDLGTEAFF.

V and J are TRBV14 and TRBJ2-3; D might be TRBD1 (6 bases). This CDR3 is 13 amino acids long. The V end was cut by 6 bases, the J end by 2 bases, with 9 bases between. The germline V gene has CDR1 SGHDN and CDR2 FVKESK. The CDR3 nucleotides are TGTGCCAGCAGAGGGGACAACACAGATACGCAGTATTTT. This codes for CASRGDNTDTQYF.

The chain links TRBV15 to TRBJ2-6; tentatively, D is TRBD1 or TRBD2 (5 bases each). This CDR3 comprises 17 residues. Trimming removed 0 bases from V and 3 bases from J, with 12 bases in between. The germline CDR1 and CDR2 sequences are LNHNV and YYDKDF (reference sequence). The DNA of the CDR3 is TGTGCCACCAGCAGAGATCGGGGCAGGGTTGGGGCCAACGTCCTGACTTTC. Residues: CATSRDRGRVGANVLTF.

The V gene is TRBV5-1, the J gene TRBJ2-1; 14 bases match TRBD2. The CDR3 has 16 amino acids. The V and J ends lost 3 bases and 9 bases, in that order; junction bases with no gene match: 8. Per germline, CDR1 SGHRS and CDR2 YFSETQ. CDR3 in amino acids: CASSYRLAGGPGEQFF. The DNA of the CDR3 is TGCGCCAGCAGCTACAGACTAGCGGGAGGGCCCGGTGAGCAGTTCTTC.

The chain uses TRBV19 and TRBJ2-3, with TRBD2 identical over 7 bases. The CDR3 length is 15 residues. Germline V gene sequence: CDR1 LNHDA, CDR2 SQIVND (reference sequence). Trimming at V came to 8 bases and at J to 4 bases, leaving 12 bases not matched to a gene. The CDR3 sequence: CASRRGGSEPDTQYF. The CDR3 DNA reads TGTGCCAGTCGAAGGGGAGGGTCCGAGCCAGATACGCAGTATTTT.

V usage is TRBV2 and J usage is TRBJ2-1; the match to TRBD2 covers 8 bases. Losses at the gene ends were 2 bases for V and 2 bases for J; bases not matched to a gene: 5. From germline, CDR1 is SNHLY and CDR2 FYNNEI. The CDR3 covers 16 residues. In DNA, the CDR3 is TGTGCCAGCAGTGAAATCCAGCGGGAGCCCTACAATGAGCAGTTCTTC. Encoded protein: CASSEIQREPYNEQFF.

This clone has more than one count but fewer than ten. The rearrangement joins TRBV6-6 to TRBJ2-2, with no clear D. CDR1 and CDR2 from the germline V gene are MNHNY and SVGAGI (reference sequence). This CDR3 region has 14 residues. Trimming left V 2 bases short and J 4 bases short, with 8 bases between. The CDR3 here is CASSYRVATGELFF. CDR3 bases: TGTGCCAGCAGTTACCGCGTGGCCACCGGGGAGCTGTTTTTT.

The chain carries TRBV7-3 and TRBJ2-1; 12 nucleotides line up with TRBD2. This CDR3 comprises 15 residues. Germline V gene sequence: CDR1 SGHTA, CDR2 FQGTGA. Losses at the gene ends were 1 base for V and 10 bases for J; bases not matched to a gene: 5. The CDR3 DNA sequence: TGTGCCAGCAGCTTAAGGACTAGCGGGGTAGGGGAGCAGTTCTTC. Encoded protein: CASSLRTSGVGEQFF.

The V and J genes are TRBV6-5 and TRBJ1-1, with TRBD1 as a possible D gene (5 bases). The germline gives CDR1 MNHEY, CDR2 SVGAGI. This CDR3 has 16 amino acids. V was cut by 2 bases and J by 0 bases, with 13 bases left in between. The CDR3 nucleotides read TGTGCCAGCAGTTACGTGGGGCAGCTAATGAACACTGAAGCTTTCTTT. It specifies CASSYVGQLMNTEAFF.

This sequence joins TRBV27 and TRBJ1-1, with a weak D call TRBD1 (6 bases). The germline gives CDR1 MNHEY, CDR2 SMNVEV (reference sequence). Trimming removed 6 bases at V and 1 base at J, with 18 bases between. The CDR3 is 16 amino acids. The CDR3 coding sequence is TGTGCCAGCAGCTATTACCTAGGGGGACCGAACACTGAAGCTTTCTTT. As protein: CASSYYLGGPNTEAFF.

The CDR3 loop reads CASSQVDRGHSPLHF. As DNA, the CDR3 is TGTGCCAGCAGCCAAGTCGACAGGGGGCACTCACCCCTCCACTTT. The chain carries TRBV3-1 (or the pseudogene TRBV3-2) and TRBJ1-6; 10 nucleotides align to TRBD1. The CDR3 totals 15 residues. After removal of 1 base from V and 10 bases from J, the junction contained 4 bases not matched to a gene. Germline lookup yields CDR1 LGHDT and CDR2 YNNKEL (reference sequence).

CDR3 in DNA: TGTGCCAGCAGATGGAGACAGGCGCTAATCTACGAGCAGTACTTC. The encoded protein is CASRWRQALIYEQYF. This chain connects TRBV13 to TRBJ2-7; tentatively, D is TRBD1 (6 bases). The ends were cut back, 6 bases at V and 3 bases at J, with 18 bases in the middle. Germline values: CDR1 PRHDT, CDR2 FYEKMQ (reference sequence). The CDR3 covers 15 residues.

The chain combines TRBV7-2 with TRBJ2-4; D might be TRBD1 (5 bases). The CDR3 covers 14 residues. CDR1 and CDR2 (germline): SGHTA, FQGNSA. V lost 7 bases, J lost 0 bases, and 10 bases lay in between. The DNA of the CDR3 is TGTGCCAGCAACCAGGGTTCAGCCAAAAACATTCAGTACTTC. Its protein is CASNQGSAKNIQYF.

Turning to this clone: Other DNA sequences in this sample translate to the same CDR3. V and J are TRBV19 and TRBJ1-2; D unclear. CDR1 is LNHDA and CDR2 is SQIVND in the germline V gene (reference sequence). The V end lost 3 bases, the J end lost 3 bases, and 8 bases lay between the germline ends. The CDR3 has 13 amino acids. CDR3 sequence (DNA): TGTGCCAGTAGTATTGCAGGCGACTATGGCTACACCTTC. The encoded protein is CASSIAGDYGYTF.

V gene TRBV30 combines with J gene TRBJ2-2; 11 nucleotides agree with TRBD2. In germline, CDR1 is GTSNPN, CDR2 SVGIG (reference sequence). With V trimmed by 1 base and J by 5 bases, 3 bases remained unmatched. CDR3 length: 15 residues. CDR3 in amino acids: CAWSGLAGGTGELFF. Written as DNA, the CDR3 is TGTGCCTGGAGTGGATTAGCGGGAGGGACCGGGGAGCTGTTTTTT.

V and J are TRBV10-1 and TRBJ2-5, with TRBD2 matching over 9 bases. The trim removed 2 bases at V and 4 bases at J, leaving 8 bases unmatched. Germline values: CDR1 WNHNN, CDR2 SYGVQD (reference sequence). This CDR3 is built from 16 residues. CDR3 in amino acids: CASSEGASGTPETQYF. In DNA, the CDR3 is TGCGCCAGCAGTGAGGGGGCTAGCGGGACTCCAGAGACCCAGTACTTC.

CDR3 bases: TGTGCCTGGAGTGCCACCTGGGGAAACACCATATATTTT. This encodes CAWSATWGNTIYF. The chain carries TRBV30 and TRBJ1-3, with unresolved D. The CDR3 is 13 amino acids. Trimming left V 1 base short and J 4 bases short, with 8 bases between. Germline lookup yields CDR1 GTSNPN and CDR2 SVGIG (reference sequence).

The V gene is TRBV4-3, the J gene TRBJ2-5, with TRBD2 as a possible D gene (6 bases). Deletions cut 0 bases from V and 4 bases from J, with 15 bases between. The CDR3 runs to 16 residues. Per germline, CDR1 LGHNA and CDR2 YSLEER. CDR3 DNA sequence: TGCGCCAGCAGCCAAGATGCGGGGAAGGTAGGAGAGACCCAGTACTTC. The encoded protein is CASSQDAGKVGETQYF.